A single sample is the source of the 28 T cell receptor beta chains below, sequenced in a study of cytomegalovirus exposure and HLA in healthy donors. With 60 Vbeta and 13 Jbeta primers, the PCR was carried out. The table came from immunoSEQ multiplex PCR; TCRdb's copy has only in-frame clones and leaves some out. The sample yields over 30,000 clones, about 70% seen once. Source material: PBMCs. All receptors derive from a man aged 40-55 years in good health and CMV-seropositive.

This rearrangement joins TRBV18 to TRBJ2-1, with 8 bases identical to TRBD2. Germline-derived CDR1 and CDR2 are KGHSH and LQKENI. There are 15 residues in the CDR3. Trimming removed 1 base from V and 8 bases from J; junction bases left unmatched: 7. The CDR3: CASSPLGGAWDEQFF. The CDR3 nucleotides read TGTGCCAGCTCACCACTCGGGGGGGCCTGGGATGAGCAGTTCTTC.

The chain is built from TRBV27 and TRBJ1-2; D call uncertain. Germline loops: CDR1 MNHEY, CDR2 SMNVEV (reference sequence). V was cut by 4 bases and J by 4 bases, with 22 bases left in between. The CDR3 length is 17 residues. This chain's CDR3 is CASSSSVGGKTAYGYTF. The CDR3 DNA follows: TGTGCCAGCAGTTCATCAGTAGGAGGGAAAACGGCCTATGGCTACACCTTC.

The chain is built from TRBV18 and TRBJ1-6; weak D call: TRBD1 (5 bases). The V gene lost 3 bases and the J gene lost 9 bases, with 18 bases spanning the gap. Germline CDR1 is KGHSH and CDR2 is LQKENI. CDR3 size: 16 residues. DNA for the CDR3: TGTGCCAGCTCACCGGCCCGGGGGGGGGACGGTTCACCCCTCCACTTT. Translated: CASSPARGGDGSPLHF.

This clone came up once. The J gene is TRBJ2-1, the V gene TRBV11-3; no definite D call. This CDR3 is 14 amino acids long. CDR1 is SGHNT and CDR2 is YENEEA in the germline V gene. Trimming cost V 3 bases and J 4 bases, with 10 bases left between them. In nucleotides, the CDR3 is TGTGCCAGCAGCTTGGTCAGTCCTTACAATGAGCAGTTCTTC. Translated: CASSLVSPYNEQFF.

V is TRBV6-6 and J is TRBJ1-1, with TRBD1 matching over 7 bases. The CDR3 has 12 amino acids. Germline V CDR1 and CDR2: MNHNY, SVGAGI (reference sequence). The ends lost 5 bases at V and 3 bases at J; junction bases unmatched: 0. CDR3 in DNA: TGTGCCAGCAGTGGACAGGACACTGAAGCTTTCTTT. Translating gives CASSGQDTEAFF.

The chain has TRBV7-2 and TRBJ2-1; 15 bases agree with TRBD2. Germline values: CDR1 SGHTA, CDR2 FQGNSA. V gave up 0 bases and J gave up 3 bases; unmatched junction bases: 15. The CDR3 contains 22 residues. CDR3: CASSLAPRTSGGGTWNYNEQFF. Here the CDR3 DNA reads TGTGCCAGCAGCTTAGCCCCCAGGACTAGCGGGGGGGGGACCTGGAACTACAATGAGCAGTTCTTC. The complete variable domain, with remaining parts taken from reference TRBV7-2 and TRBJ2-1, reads GAGVSQSPSNKVTEKGKDVELRCDPISGHTALYWYRQSLGQGLEFLIYFQGNSAPDKSGLPSDRFSAERTGGSVSTLTIQRTQQEDSAVYLCASSLAPRTSGGGTWNYNEQFFGPGTRLTVL.

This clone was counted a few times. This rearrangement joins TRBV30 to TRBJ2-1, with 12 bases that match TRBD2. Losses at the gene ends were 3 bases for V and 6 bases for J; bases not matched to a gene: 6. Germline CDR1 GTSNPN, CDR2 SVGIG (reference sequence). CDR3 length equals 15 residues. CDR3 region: CAWSSTLAGGNEQFF. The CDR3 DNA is TGTGCCTGGAGCTCAACACTAGCGGGGGGCAATGAGCAGTTCTTC. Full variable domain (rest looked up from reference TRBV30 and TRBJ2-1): SQTIHQWPATLVQPVGSPLSLECTVEGTSNPNLYWYRQAAGRGLQLLFYSVGIGQISSEVPQNLSASRPQDRQFILSSKKLLLSDSGFYLCAWSSTLAGGNEQFFGPGTRLTVL.

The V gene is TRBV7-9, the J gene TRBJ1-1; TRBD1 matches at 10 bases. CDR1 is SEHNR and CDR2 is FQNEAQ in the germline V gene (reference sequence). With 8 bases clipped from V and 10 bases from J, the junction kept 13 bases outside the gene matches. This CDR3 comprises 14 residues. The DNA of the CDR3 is TGTGCCAGCCCGGGACAGGGGAATTCTAGGCGAGCTTTCTTT. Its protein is CASPGQGNSRRAFF.

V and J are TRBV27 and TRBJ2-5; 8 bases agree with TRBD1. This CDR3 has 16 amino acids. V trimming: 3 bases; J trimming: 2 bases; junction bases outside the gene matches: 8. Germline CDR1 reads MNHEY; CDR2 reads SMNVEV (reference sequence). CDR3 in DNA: TGTGCCAGCAGTTTGACAGGGGAGAATTTACAAGAGACCCAGTACTTC. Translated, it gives CASSLTGENLQETQYF.

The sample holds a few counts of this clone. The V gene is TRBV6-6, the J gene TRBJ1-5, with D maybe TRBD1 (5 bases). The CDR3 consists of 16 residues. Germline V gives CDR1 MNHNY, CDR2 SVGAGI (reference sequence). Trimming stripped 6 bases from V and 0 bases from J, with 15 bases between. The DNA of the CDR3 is TGTGCCAGCAGGTCTCTCGCGGGACCTAGCAATCAGCCCCAGCATTTT. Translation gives CASRSLAGPSNQPQHF.

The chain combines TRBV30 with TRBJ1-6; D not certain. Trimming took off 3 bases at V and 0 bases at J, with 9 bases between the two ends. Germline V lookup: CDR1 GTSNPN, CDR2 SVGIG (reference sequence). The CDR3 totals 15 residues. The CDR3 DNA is TGTGCCTGGAGAACCGGGGACTCCTATAATTCACCCCTCCACTTT. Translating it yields CAWRTGDSYNSPLHF.

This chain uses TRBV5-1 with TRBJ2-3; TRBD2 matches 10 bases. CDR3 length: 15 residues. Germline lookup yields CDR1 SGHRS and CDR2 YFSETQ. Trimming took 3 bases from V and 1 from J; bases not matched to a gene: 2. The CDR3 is CASSYTSGGTDTQYF. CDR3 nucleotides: TGCGCCAGCAGCTATACTAGCGGGGGCACAGATACGCAGTATTTT.

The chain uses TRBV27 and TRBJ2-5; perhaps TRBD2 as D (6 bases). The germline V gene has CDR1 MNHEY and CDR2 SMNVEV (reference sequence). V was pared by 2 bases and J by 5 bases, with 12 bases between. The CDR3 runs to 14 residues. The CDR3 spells CASSLGGNGETQYF. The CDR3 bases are TGTGCCAGCAGTTTAGGGGGGAATGGGGAGACCCAGTACTTC.

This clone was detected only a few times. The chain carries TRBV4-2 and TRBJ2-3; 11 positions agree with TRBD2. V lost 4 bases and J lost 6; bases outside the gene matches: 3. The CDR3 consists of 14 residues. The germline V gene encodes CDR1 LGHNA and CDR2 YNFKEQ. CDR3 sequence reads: CASSPSSGGDTQYF. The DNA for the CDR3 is TGTGCCAGCAGCCCTTCTAGCGGGGGGGATACGCAGTATTTT.

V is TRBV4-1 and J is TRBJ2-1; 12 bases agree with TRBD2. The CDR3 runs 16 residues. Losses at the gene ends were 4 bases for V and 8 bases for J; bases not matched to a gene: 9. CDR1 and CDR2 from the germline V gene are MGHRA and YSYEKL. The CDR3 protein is CASSPQGLAGGYEQFF. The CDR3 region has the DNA TGCGCCAGCAGCCCTCAGGGACTAGCGGGTGGGTATGAGCAGTTCTTC.

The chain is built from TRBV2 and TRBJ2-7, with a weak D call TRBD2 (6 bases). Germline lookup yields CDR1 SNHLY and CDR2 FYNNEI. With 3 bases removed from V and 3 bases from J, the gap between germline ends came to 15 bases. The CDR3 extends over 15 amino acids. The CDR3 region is CASSDEFGGRYEQYF. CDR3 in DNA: TGTGCCAGCAGTGACGAGTTCGGGGGTCGCTACGAGCAGTACTTC.

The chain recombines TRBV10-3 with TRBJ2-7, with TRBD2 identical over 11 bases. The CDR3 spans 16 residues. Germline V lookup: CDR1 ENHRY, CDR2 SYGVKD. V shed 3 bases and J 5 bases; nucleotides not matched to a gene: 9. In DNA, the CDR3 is TGTGCCATCAGTGAACCGGGACTAGCGGTCATAGACGAGCAGTACTTC. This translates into CAISEPGLAVIDEQYF.

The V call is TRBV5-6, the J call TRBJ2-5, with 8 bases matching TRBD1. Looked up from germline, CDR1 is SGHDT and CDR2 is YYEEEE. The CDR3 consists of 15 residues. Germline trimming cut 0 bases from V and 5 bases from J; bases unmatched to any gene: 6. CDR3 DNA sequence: TGTGCCAGCAGCTTGGATACAGGGGGTAGGGAGACCCAGTACTTC. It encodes CASSLDTGGRETQYF.

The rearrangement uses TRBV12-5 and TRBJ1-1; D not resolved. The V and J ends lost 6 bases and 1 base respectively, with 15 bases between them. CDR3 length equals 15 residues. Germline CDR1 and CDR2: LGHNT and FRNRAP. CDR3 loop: CASGPQQRANTEAFF. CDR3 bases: TGTGCTAGTGGCCCCCAGCAGCGGGCGAACACTGAAGCTTTCTTT.

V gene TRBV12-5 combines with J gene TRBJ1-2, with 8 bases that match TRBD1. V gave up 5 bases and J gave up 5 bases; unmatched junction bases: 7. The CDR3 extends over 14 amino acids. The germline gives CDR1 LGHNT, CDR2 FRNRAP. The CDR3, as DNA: TGTGCTAGTGGTCCCGGACAGGGTTCGTATGGCTACACCTTC. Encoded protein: CASGPGQGSYGYTF.

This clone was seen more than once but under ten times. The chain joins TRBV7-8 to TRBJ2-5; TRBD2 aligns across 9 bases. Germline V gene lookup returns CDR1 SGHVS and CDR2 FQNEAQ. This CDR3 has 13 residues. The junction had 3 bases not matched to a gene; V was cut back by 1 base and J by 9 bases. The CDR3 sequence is CASSLVAGEAQYF. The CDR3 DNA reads TGTGCCAGCAGCTTAGTAGCGGGGGAGGCCCAGTACTTC.

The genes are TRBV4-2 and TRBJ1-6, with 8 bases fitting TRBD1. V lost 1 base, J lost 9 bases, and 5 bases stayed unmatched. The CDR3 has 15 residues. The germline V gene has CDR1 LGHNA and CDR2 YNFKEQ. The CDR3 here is CASSQAGTGGSPLHF. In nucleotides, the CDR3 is TGTGCCAGCAGCCAAGCAGGGACAGGAGGTTCACCCCTCCACTTT.

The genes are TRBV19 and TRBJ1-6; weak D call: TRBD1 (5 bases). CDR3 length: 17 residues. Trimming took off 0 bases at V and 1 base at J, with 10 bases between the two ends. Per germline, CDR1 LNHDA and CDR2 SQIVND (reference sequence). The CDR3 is CASSIDGARSYNSPLHF. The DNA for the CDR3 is TGTGCCAGTAGTATAGATGGGGCTCGGTCCTATAATTCACCCCTCCACTTT. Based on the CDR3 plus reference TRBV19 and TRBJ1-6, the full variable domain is DGGITQSPKYLFRKEGQNVTLSCEQNLNHDAMYWYRQDPGQGLRLIYYSQIVNDFQKGDIAEGYSVSREKKESFPLTVTSAQKNPTAFYLCASSIDGARSYNSPLHFGNGTRLTVT.

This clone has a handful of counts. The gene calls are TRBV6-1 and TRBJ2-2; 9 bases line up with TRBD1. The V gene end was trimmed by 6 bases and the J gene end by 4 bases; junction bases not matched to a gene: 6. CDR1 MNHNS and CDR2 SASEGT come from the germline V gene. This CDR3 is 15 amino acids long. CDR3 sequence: CASRGQGGTTGELFF. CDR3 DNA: TGTGCCAGCAGGGGACAGGGAGGAACCACCGGGGAGCTGTTTTTT.

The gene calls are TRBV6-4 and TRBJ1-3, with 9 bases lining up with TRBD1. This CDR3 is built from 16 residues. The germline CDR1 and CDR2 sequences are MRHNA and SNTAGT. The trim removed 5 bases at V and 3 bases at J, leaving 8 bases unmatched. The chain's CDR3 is CASSPGQGQDGNTIYF. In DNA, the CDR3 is TGTGCCAGCAGTCCCGGACAGGGGCAAGATGGAAACACCATATATTTT.

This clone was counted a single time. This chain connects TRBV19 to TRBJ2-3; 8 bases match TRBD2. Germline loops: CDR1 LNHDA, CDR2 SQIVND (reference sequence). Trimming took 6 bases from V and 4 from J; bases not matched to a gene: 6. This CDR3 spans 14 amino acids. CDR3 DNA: TGTGCCAGTAGCGGACTAGCTGGCTCAGATACGCAGTATTTT. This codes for CASSGLAGSDTQYF.

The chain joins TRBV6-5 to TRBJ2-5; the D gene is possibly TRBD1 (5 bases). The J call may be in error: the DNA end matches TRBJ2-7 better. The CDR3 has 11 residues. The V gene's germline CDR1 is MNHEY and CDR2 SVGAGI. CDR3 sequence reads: CASGQGIEQYF. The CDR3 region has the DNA TGTGCCAGTGGTCAGGGTATCGAGCAGTACTTC.

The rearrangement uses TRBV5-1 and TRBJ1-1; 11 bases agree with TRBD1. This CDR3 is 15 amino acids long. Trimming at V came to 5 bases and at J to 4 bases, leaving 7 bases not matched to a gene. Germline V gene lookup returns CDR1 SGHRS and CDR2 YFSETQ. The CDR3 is CASRGSGQGATEAFF. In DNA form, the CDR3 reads TGCGCCAGCAGGGGGTCTGGACAGGGGGCCACTGAAGCTTTCTTT.